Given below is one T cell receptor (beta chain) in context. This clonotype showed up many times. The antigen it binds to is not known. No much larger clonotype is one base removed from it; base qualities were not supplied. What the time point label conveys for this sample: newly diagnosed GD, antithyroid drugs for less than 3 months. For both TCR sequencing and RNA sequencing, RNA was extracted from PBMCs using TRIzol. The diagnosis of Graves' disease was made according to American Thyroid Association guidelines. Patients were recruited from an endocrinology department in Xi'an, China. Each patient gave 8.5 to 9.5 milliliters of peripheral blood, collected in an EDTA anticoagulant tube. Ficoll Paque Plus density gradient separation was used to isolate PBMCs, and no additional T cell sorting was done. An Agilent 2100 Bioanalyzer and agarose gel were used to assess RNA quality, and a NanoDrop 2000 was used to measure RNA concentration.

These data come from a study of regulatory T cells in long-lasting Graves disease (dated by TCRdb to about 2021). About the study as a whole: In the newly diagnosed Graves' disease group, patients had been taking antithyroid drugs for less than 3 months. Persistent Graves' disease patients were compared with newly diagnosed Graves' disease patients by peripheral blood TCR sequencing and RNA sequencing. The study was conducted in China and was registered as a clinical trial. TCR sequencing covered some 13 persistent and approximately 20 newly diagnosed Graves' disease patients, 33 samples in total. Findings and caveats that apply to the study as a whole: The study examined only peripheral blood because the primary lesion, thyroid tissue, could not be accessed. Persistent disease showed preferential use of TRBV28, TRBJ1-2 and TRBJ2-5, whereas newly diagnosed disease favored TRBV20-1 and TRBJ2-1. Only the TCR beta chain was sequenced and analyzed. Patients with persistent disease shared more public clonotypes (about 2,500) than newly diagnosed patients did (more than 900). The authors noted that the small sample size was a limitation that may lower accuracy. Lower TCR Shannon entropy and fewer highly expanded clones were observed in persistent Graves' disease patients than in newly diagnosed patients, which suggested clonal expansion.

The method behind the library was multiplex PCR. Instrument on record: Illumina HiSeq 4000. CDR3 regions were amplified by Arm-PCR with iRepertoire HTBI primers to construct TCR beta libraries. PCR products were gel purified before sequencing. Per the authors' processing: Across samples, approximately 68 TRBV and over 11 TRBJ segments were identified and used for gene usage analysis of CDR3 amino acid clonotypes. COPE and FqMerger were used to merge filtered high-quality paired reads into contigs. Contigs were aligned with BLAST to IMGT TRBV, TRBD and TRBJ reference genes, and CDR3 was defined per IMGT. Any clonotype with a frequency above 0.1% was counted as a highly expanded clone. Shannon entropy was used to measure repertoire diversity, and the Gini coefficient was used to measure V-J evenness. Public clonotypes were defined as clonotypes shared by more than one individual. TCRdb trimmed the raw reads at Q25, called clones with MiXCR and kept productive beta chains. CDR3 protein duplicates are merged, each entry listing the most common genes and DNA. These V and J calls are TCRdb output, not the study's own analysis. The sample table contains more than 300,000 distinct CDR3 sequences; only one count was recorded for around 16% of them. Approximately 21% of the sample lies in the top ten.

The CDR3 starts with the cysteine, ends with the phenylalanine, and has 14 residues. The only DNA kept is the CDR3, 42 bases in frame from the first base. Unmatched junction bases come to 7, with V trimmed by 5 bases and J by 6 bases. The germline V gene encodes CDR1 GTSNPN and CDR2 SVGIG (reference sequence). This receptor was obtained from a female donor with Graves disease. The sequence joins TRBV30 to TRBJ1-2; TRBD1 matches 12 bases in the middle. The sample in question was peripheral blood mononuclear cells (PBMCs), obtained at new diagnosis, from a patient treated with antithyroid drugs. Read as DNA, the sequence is TGTGCCTGGGATCCGGGACAGGGGGCTAATGGCTACACCTTC. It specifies CAWDPGQGANGYTF. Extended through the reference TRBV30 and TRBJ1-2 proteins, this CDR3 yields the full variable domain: SQTIHQWPATLVQPVGSPLSLECTVEGTSNPNLYWYRQAAGRGLQLLFYSVGIGQISSEVPQNLSASRPQDRQFILSSKKLLLSDSGFYLCAWDPGQGANGYTFGSGTRLTVV.